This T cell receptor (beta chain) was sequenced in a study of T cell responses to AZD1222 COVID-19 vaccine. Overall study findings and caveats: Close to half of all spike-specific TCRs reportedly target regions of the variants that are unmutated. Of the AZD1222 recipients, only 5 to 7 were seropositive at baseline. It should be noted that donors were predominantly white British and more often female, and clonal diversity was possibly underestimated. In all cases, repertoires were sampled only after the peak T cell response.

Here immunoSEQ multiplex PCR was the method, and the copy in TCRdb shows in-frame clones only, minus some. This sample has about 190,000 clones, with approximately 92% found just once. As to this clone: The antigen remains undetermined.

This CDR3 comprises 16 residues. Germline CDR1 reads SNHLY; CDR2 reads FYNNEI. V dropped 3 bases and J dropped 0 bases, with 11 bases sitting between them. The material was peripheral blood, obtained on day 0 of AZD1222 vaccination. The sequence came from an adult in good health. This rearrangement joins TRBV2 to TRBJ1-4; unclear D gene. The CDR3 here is CASSDVFSSTNEKLFF. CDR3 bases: TGTGCCAGCAGTGACGTCTTTTCTTCAACTAATGAAAAACTGTTTTTT.